A single sample gave rise to the 3 T cell receptor beta chains below, sequenced in a study of blood T cell repertoires in COVID-19. Data came from immunoSEQ multiplex PCR; TCRdb stores just in-frame clones and leaves some out. The table has roughly 130,000 clones, 70% to 90% seen once; the top ten hold about 2.3%. Sequenced material: PBMCs or T cells enriched from blood (not recorded which). These receptors came from a woman aged 45-60 years who had recovered from COVID-19.

V usage is TRBV18 and J usage is TRBJ2-2, with 8 bases aligning to TRBD1. V lost 6 bases to trimming and J lost 2 bases; unmatched junction nucleotides: 2. Germline loops: CDR1 KGHSH, CDR2 LQKENI. The length of the CDR3 is 14 residues. CDR3 amino acids: CASSGTGNTGELFF. The CDR3 region has the DNA TGTGCCAGCTCTGGGACAGGCAACACCGGGGAGCTGTTTTTT.

V and J are TRBV11-2 and TRBJ2-3; 9 bases fit TRBD2. This CDR3 has 19 amino acids. Germline V CDR1 and CDR2: SGHAT, FQNNGV. V shed 0 bases, J shed 9 bases, and the junction held 19 bases outside the gene matches. The CDR3 bases are TGTGCCAGCAGCTTAGATGGGGGTAGCGGGGGAACCTGGAAGAAGACGCAGTATTTT. Translation: CASSLDGGSGGTWKKTQYF.

For the CDR3, the DNA is TGTGCCAGTAGTATAGCCTTAGGAGGGTCTAAGGGCTACACCTTC. Translating it yields CASSIALGGSKGYTF. The rearrangement uses TRBV19 and TRBJ1-2; D gene unclear. CDR3 length equals 15 residues. V was pared by 1 base and J by 8 bases, with 17 bases between. Germline loops: CDR1 LNHDA, CDR2 SQIVND (reference sequence).